This is a list of T cell receptor beta chains from one sample in a study of T cells in Graves' hyperthyroidism and ophthalmopathy. A single record per CDR3 protein comes from TCRdb applying MiXCR to the multiplex PCR reads. Of about 300,000 distinct CDR3 sequences listed, around a fifth were seen once; the top ten hold approximately 35%. Input material: blood. Receptors originate from a man in his fifties or sixties with Graves' ophthalmopathy. The CDR3 runs from the conserved cysteine through the conserved F or W. D genes are given only for firm matches. The listing skips clone size in some rows; elsewhere it reads once, few, many or a size class.

TRBD1 TRBJ2-5 TRBV11-1 NA CASSFDRGGQETQYF TGTGCCAGCAGCTTCGACAGGGGAGGCCAAGAGACCCAGTACTTC
TRBD1 TRBJ2-7 TRBV12-3/TRBV12-4 NA CASSFGTGSYEQYF TGTGCCAGCAGTTTTGGGACAGGGTCGTATGAGCAGTACTTC
NA TRBJ2-2 TRBV28 many CASSGRIHTGELFF TGTGCCAGCAGCGGGCGAATCCACACCGGGGAGCTGTTTTTT
NA TRBJ2-2 TRBV3-1 many CASSQDLRNTGELFF TGTGCCAGCAGCCAAGATCTCAGAAACACCGGGGAGCTGTTTTTT
TRBD2 TRBJ2-7 TRBV29-1 NA CSVEDRGKTSFYEQYF TGCAGCGTTGAAGATCGGGGAAAGACTAGCTTCTACGAGCAGTACTTC
NA TRBJ1-5 TRBV5-1 NA CASNLDGQGNQPQHF TGCGCCAGCAACTTGGATGGGCAGGGAAATCAGCCCCAGCATTTT
TRBD1 TRBJ2-7 TRBV9 NA CASSVSGQGVDEQYF TGTGCCAGCAGCGTATCGGGACAGGGCGTCGACGAGCAGTACTTC
NA TRBJ1-1 TRBV11-2 many CASSFREQTEAFF TGTGCCAGCAGCTTTAGAGAACAGACTGAAGCTTTCTTT
TRBD1 TRBJ2-7 TRBV20-1 many CSASRRRGQGGEQYF TGCAGTGCCTCTCGTCGTAGGGGGCAAGGAGGCGAGCAGTACTTC
TRBD2 TRBJ2-1 TRBV19 NA CASSIDYQRGNEQFF TGTGCCAGTAGTATAGATTATCAGCGGGGCAATGAGCAGTTCTTC
NA TRBJ1-2 TRBV6-2/TRBV6-3 NA CASSYSANYGYTF TGTGCCAGCAGTTACTCCGCTAACTATGGCTACACCTTC
TRBD2 TRBJ2-5 TRBV28 NA CASSLRRTSGRQGETQYF TGTGCCAGCAGTTTGCGGCGGACTAGCGGGAGGCAGGGAGAGACCCAGTACTTC
NA TRBJ1-6 TRBV18 many CASSPDSGARRIHF TGTGCCAGCTCACCTGACAGCGGGGCTCGAAGGATCCACTTT
TRBD2 TRBJ2-5 TRBV12-3/TRBV12-4 many CASSLSGMGAETQYF TGTGCCAGCAGTTTAAGCGGGATGGGTGCAGAGACCCAGTACTTC
NA TRBJ2-3 TRBV7-3 many CASSLVGGHGGDTQYF TGTGCCAGCAGCTTAGTGGGCGGGCACGGTGGGGATACGCAGTATTTT
TRBD2 TRBJ2-6 TRBV6-1 NA CASRKTPRLAGVRGANVLTF TGTGCCAGCAGGAAAACGCCGCGACTAGCGGGAGTGCGTGGGGCCAACGTCCTGACTTTC
NA TRBJ2-5 TRBV9 NA CASSVVPGGETQYF TGTGCCAGCAGCGTAGTTCCAGGTGGGGAGACCCAGTACTTC
NA TRBJ2-7 TRBV12-3/TRBV12-4 many CASSLAASRRNEQYF TGTGCCAGCAGTTTAGCGGCAAGTAGACGGAACGAGCAGTACTTC
NA TRBJ2-2 TRBV27 NA CASKVGGRLNTGELFF TGTGCCAGCAAGGTAGGGGGACGGCTAAACACCGGGGAGCTGTTTTTT
NA TRBJ1-5 TRBV29-1 NA CSVEDWQGYSNQPQHF TGCAGCGTTGAAGATTGGCAAGGATATAGCAATCAGCCCCAGCATTTT
NA TRBJ1-2 TRBV9 NA CASSAGAEANYGYTF TGTGCCAGCAGCGCCGGTGCAGAAGCTAACTATGGCTACACCTTC
NA TRBJ2-1 TRBV20-1 NA CSASVPESSYNEQFF TGCAGTGCTAGTGTCCCAGAGAGCTCCTACAATGAGCAGTTCTTC
NA TRBJ2-7 TRBV19 NA CASNQGWTTYEQYF TGTGCCAGTAATCAAGGTTGGACAACCTACGAGCAGTACTTC
NA TRBJ1-2 TRBV27 many CASSFTPFANYGYTF TGTGCCAGCAGTTTTACCCCTTTCGCTAACTATGGCTACACCTTC
NA TRBJ1-5 TRBV6-1 many CASTPQGKGPQHF TGTGCCAGCACCCCACAGGGAAAGGGGCCCCAGCATTTT
NA TRBJ2-1 TRBV28 few CAVSRDVPYNEQFF TGTGCCGTCTCCCGGGACGTACCCTACAATGAGCAGTTCTTC
TRBD2 TRBJ2-7 TRBV29-1 few CSVVGTSSYEQYF TGCAGCGTTGTAGGGACTAGTTCCTACGAGCAGTACTTC
NA TRBJ2-3 TRBV6-1 few CATPWRDGLTDTQYF TGTGCCACCCCGTGGCGGGACGGACTCACAGATACGCAGTATTTT
TRBD1 TRBJ2-3 TRBV10-1 few CASSERTGDHTDTQYF TGCGCCAGCAGTGAAAGGACAGGGGATCACACAGATACGCAGTATTTT
TRBD2 TRBJ2-1 TRBV5-1 many CASSLTSGNPNEQFF TGCGCCAGCAGCCTAACTAGCGGAAACCCCAATGAGCAGTTCTTC
TRBD1 TRBJ1-1 TRBV20-1 few CSARQGLNTEAFF TGCAGTGCGCGACAGGGGCTGAACACTGAAGCTTTCTTT